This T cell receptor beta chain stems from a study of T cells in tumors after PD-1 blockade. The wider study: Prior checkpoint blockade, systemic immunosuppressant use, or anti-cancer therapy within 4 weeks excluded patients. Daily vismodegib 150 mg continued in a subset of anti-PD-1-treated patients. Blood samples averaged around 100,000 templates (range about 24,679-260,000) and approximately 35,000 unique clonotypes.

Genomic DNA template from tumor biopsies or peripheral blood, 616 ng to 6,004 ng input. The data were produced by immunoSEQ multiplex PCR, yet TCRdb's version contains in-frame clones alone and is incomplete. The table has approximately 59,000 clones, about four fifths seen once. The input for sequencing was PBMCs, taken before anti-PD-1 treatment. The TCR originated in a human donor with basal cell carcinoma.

This CDR3 reads CASSPRINFSGNTIYF. The CDR3, as DNA: TGTGCCAGCAGCCCCAGAATCAACTTCTCTGGAAACACCATATATTTT. The rearrangement joins TRBV11-3 to TRBJ1-3; D gene ambiguous. CDR3 length: 16 residues. Trimming stripped 5 bases from V and 0 bases from J, with 14 bases between. The germline gives CDR1 SGHNT, CDR2 YENEEA.